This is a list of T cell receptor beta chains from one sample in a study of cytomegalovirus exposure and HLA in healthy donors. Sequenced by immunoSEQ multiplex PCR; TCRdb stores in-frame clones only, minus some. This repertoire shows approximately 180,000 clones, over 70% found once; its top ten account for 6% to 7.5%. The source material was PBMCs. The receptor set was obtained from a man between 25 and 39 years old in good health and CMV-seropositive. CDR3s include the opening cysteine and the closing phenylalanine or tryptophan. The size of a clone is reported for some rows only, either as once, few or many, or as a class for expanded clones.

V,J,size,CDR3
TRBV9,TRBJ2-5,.,CASSVAGAKETQYF
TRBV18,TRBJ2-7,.,CASSPQLYRQGGEQYF
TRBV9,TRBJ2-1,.,CASDRGTDNEQFF
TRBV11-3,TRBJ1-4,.,CASSLGDRFGDNEKLFF
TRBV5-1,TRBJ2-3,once,CASSSQREMGTDTQYF
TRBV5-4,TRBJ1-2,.,CASSLPTGGDYGYTF
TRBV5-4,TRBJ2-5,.,CASSTRDLGETQYF
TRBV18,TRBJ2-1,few,CASSPQGYNEQFF
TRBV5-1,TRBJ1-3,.,CASSLRGGTGNTIYF
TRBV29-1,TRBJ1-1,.,CSVEKQLNTEAFF
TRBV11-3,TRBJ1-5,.,CASSAPGQGRQPQHF
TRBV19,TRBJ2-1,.,CASSPTSGGAGEQFF
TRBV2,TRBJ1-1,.,CASSPSTGPEAFF
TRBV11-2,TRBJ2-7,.,CASSLAAGSSYEQYF
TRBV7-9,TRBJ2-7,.,CASSFLSRQGPEQYF
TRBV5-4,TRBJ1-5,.,CASSLGPQGDQPQHF
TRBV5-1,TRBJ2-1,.,CASSSTIRQGHEQFF
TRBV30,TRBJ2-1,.,CAWTGQVNEQFF
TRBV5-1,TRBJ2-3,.,CASSLVLGTDTQYF
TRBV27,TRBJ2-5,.,CASRDRETQYF
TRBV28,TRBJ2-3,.,CASSLSNGYASTDTQYF
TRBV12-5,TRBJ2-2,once,CASGLPGGRTGELFF
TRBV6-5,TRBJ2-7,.,CASRGPGGSYEQYF
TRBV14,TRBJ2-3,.,CASSGQWADQGIDTQYF
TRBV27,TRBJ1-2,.,CASSLTPGRGYTF
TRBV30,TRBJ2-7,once,CAWSETRAGVKNEQYF
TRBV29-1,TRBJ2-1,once,CSVNRETGVRRRHNEQFF
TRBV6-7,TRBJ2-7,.,CASRFTGTTTHEQYF
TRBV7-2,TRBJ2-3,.,CASRGNAGPRTDTQYF
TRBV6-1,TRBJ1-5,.,CASNEGRGNQPQHF
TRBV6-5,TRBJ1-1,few,CATRSNAEAFF
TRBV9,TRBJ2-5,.,CASSANSAPQETQYF
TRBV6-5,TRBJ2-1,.,CASSYIGGGGEQFF
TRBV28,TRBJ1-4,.,CASSDNRGRNEKLFF
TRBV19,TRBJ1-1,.,CASSMGGGGVKISEAFF
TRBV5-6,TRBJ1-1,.,CASSSPPPDNTEAFF
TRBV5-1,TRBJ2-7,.,CASSLGLGQRTYEQYF
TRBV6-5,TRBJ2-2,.,CASTRGGANTGELFF
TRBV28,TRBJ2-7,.,CASSRIWDRRSYEQYF
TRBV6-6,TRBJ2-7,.,CASSYELAGNTYEQYF
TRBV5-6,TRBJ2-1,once,CASSLWGRGGLYEQFF
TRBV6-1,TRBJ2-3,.,CASSEAVGLGTDTQYF
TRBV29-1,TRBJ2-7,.,CSAPLHIYEQYF
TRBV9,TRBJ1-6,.,CASSVALGAGSPLHF
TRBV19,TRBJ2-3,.,CASTNYRDREADTQYF
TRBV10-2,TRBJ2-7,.,CASSESGVNEQYF
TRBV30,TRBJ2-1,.,CAWSRRTSLLVEQFF
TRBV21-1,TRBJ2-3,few,CASSKRTSGRSTQYF
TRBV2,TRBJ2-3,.,CASTLAGGTSTDTQYF
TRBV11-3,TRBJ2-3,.,CASSQPSIASTDTQYF
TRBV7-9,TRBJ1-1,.,CASSPTGKNTEAFF
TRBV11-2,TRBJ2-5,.,CASSLIGGGSETQYF